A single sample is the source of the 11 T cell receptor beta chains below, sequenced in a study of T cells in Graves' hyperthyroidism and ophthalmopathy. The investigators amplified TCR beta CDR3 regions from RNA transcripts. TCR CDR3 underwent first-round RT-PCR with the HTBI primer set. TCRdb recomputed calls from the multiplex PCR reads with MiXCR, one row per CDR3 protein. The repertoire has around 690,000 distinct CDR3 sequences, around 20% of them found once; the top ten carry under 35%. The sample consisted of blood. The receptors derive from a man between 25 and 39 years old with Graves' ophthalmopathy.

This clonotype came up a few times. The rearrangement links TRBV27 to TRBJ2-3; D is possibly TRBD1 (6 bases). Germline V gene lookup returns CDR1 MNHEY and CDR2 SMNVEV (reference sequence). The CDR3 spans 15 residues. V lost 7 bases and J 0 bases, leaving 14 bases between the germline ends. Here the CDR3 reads CASKGRGHSTDTQYF. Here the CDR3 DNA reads TGTGCCAGCAAGGGCAGGGGCCATAGCACAGATACGCAGTATTTT.

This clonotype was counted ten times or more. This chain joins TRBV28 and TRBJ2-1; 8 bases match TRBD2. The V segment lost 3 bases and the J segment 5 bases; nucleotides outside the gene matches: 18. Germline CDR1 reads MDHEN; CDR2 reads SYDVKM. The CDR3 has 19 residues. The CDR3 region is CASSFRLARSIPINNEQFF. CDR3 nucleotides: TGTGCCAGCAGTTTCCGACTAGCGCGATCGATCCCAATTAACAATGAGCAGTTCTTC. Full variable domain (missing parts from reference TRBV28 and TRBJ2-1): DVKVTQSSRYLVKRTGEKVFLECVQDMDHENMFWYRQDPGLGLRLIYFSYDVKMKEKGDIPEGYSVSREKKERFSLILESASTNQTSMYLCASSFRLARSIPINNEQFFGPGTRLTVL.

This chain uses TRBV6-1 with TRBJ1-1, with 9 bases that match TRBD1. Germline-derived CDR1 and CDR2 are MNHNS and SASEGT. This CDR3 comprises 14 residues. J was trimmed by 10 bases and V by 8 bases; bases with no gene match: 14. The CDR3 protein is CASGDRAPSEAAFF. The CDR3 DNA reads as TGTGCCAGCGGGGACAGGGCACCGTCCGAGGCAGCTTTCTTT.

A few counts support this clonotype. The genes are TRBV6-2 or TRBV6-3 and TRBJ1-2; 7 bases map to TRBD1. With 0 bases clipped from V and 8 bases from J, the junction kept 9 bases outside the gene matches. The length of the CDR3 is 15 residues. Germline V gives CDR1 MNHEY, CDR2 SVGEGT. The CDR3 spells CASSYSTGDIGGYTF. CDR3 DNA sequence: TGTGCCAGCAGTTACTCTACAGGGGACATCGGAGGCTACACCTTC.

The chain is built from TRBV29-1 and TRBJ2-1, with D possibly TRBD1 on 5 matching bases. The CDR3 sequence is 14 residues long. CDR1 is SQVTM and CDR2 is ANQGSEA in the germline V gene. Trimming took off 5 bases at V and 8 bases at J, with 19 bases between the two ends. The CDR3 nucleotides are TGCAGCGTTATTCAGGGTCGTGCTCCTTATGAGCAGTTCTTC. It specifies CSVIQGRAPYEQFF.

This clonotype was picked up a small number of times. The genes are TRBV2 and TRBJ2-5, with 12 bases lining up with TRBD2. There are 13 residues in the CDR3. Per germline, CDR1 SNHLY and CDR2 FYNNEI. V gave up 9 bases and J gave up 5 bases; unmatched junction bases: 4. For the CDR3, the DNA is TGTGCCAGTACTAGCGGGAGGTGGGAGACCCAGTACTTC. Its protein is CASTSGRWETQYF.

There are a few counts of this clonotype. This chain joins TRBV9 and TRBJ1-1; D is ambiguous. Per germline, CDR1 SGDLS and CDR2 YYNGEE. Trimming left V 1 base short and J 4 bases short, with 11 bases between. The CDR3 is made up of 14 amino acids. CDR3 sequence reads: CASSVSDARTEAFF. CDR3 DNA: TGTGCCAGCAGCGTATCAGACGCTCGCACTGAAGCTTTCTTT.

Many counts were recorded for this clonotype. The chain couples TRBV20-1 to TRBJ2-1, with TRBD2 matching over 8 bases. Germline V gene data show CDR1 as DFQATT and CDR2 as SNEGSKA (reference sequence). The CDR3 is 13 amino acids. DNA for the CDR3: TGCAGCCTGACCGGGACTAGCTACAATGAGCAGTTCTTC. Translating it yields CSLTGTSYNEQFF.

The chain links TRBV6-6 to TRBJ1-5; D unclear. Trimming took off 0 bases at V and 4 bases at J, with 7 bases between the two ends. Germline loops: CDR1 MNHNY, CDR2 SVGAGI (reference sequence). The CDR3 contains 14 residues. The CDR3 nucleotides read TGTGCCAGCAGTTACTCGAATATTAATCAGCCCCAGCATTTT. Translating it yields CASSYSNINQPQHF.

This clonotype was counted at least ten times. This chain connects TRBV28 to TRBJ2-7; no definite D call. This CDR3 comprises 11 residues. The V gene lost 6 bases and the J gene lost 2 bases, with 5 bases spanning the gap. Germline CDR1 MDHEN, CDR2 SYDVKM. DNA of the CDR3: TGTGCCAGCAGGGCTACCTACGAGCAGTACTTC. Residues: CASRATYEQYF.

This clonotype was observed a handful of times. The CDR3 nucleotides are TGTGCCTGGATTCGGGACTTTTCCGGGGAGCTGTTTTTT. It translates to CAWIRDFSGELFF. This sequence joins TRBV30 and TRBJ2-2, with D tentatively TRBD2 (6 bases). V shed 4 bases and J shed 6 bases, with 12 bases lying between them. CDR3 length equals 13 residues. The germline V gene encodes CDR1 GTSNPN and CDR2 SVGIG (reference sequence).